This TCR beta chain comes out of a study of T cell clones after liver transplantation. Background on the study: Subjects received no induction therapy and standard immunosuppression until randomization at 12-24 months post-transplant.

CDR3 size: 16 residues. Clones were sequenced by immunoSEQ multiplex PCR, and TCRdb holds only the in-frame ones, with some missing. Of about 9,200 clones listed, more than 75% are singletons. Study observations and caveats: Small, mixed patient groups and varying post-transplant times limit these conclusions. A larger donor-reactive than third-party decline suggested partial antigen-specific deletion.

As for this clone: What it recognizes is unknown.

The sequencing here drew on CD8+ T cells from blood, taken at the 22-month timepoint. This TCR came from a human patient who received a liver transplant. The T cells may partly be graft donor cells. This chain links TRBV21-1 with TRBJ2-7; the table's D call of TRBD2 was not tested on the DNA. TRBV21-1 is a known pseudogene. The CDR3, as DNA: TGTGCCAGCGGGTGGCGGGGGGGCCGAGTCTCCTACGAGCAGTACTTC. Its protein product is CASGWRGGRVSYEQYF.